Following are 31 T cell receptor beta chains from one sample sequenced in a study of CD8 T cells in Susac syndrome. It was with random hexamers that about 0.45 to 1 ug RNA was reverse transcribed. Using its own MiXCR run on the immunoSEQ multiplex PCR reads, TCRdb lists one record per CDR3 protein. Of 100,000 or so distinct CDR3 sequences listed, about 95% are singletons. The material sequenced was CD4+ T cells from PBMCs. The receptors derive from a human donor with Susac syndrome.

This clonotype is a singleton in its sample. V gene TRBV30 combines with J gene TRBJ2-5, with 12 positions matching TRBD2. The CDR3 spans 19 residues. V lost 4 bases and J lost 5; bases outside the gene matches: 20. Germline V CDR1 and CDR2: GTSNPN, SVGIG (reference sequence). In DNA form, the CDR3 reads TGTGCCTGGACCGCAGCCTCTAGCGGGGGGGCCCCGGCACGGGAGACCCAGTACTTC. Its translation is CAWTAASSGGAPARETQYF. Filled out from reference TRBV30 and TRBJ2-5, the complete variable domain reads SQTIHQWPATLVQPVGSPLSLECTVEGTSNPNLYWYRQAAGRGLQLLFYSVGIGQISSEVPQNLSASRPQDRQFILSSKKLLLSDSGFYLCAWTAASSGGAPARETQYFGPGTRLLVL.

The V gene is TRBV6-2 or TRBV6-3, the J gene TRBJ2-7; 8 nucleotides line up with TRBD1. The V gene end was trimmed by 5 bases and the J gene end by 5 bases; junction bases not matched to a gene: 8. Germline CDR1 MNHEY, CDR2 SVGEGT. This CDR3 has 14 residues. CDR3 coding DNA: TGTGCCAGCAGTCGGAGGACAGGGATCCACGAGCAGTACTTC. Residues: CASSRRTGIHEQYF.

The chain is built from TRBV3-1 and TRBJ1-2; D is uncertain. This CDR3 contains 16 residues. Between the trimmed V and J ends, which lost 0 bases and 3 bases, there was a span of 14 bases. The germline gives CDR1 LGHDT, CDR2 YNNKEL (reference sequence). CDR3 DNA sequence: TGTGCCAGCAGCCAAGATGCCCGAGACTGGGACTATGGCTACACCTTC. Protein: CASSQDARDWDYGYTF. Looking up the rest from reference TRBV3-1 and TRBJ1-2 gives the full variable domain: DTAVSQTPKYLVTQMGNDKSIKCEQNLGHDTMYWYKQDSKKFLKIMFSYNNKELIINETVPNRFSPKSPDKAHLNLHINSLELGDSAVYFCASSQDARDWDYGYTFGSGTRLTVV.

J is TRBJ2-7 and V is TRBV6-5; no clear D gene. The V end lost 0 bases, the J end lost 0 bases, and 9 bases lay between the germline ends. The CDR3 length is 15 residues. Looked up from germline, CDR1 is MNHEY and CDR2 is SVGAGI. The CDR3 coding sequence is TGTGCCAGCAGTTACTCGAGTTCGTTCTCCTACGAGCAGTACTTC. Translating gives CASSYSSSFSYEQYF.

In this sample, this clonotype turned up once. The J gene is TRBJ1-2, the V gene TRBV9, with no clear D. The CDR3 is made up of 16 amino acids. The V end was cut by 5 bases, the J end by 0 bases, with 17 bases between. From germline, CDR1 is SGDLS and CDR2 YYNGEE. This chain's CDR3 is CASRASPHGANYGYTF. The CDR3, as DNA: TGTGCCAGCAGGGCTTCCCCCCACGGGGCTAACTATGGCTACACCTTC.

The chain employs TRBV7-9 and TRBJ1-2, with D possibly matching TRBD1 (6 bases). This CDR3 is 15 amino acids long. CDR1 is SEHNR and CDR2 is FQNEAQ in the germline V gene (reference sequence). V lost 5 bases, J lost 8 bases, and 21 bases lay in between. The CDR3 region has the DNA TGTGCCAGCAGCCAAGGAAGGACAGCCACGGGAGGCTACACCTTC. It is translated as CASSQGRTATGGYTF.

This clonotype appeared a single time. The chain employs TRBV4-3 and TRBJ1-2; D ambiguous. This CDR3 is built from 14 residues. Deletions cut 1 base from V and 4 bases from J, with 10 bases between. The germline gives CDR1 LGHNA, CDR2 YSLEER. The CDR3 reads CASSQVSRRYGYTF. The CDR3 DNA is TGCGCCAGCAGCCAAGTAAGCCGACGCTATGGCTACACCTTC.

CDR3 protein: CASSFGSWLGRTDTQYF. Here the CDR3 DNA reads TGTGCCAGCAGTTTTGGAAGCTGGTTGGGGCGCACAGATACGCAGTATTTT. The J gene is TRBJ2-3, the V gene TRBV12-3 or TRBV12-4; D might be TRBD1 (5 bases). V was clipped by 3 bases and J by 1 base, with 17 bases between them. The CDR3 runs to 17 residues.

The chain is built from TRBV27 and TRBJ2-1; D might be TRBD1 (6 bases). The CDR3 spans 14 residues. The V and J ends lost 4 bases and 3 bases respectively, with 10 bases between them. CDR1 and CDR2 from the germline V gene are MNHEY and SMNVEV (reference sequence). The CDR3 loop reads CASSSSRGYNEQFF. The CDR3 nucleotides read TGTGCCAGCAGTTCGTCCAGGGGCTACAATGAGCAGTTCTTC.

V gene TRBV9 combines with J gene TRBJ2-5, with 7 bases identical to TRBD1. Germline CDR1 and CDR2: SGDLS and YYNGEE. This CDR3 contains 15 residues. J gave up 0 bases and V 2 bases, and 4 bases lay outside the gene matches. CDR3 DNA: TGTGCCAGCAGCGTTCTACAGGGGTACCAAGAGACCCAGTACTTC. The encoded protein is CASSVLQGYQETQYF.

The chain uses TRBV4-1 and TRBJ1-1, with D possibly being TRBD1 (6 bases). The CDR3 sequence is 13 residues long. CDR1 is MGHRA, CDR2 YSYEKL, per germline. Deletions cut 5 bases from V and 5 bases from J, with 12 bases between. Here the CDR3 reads CASSYPGETEAFF. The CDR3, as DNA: TGCGCCAGCAGCTACCCAGGGGAAACTGAAGCTTTCTTT.

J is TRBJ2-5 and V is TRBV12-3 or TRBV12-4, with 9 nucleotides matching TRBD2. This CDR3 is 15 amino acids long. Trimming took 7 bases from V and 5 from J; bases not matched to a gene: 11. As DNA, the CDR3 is TGTGCCAGCAAGGAGGGCGGGGGGGCCGCTGAGACCCAGTACTTC. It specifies CASKEGGGAAETQYF.

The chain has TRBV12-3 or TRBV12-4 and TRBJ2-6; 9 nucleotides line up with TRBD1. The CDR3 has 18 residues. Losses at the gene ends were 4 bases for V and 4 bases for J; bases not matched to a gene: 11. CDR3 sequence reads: CASSYVPGQGGGANVLTF. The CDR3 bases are TGTGCCAGCAGTTACGTCCCGGGACAGGGTGGAGGGGCCAACGTCCTGACTTTC.

DNA of the CDR3: TGTGCCTGGAGTGGGAGCCGCTACGAGCAGTACTTC. The encoded protein is CAWSGSRYEQYF. The chain links TRBV30 to TRBJ2-7; D is unresolved. The V end was cut by 1 base, the J end by 3 bases, with 7 bases between. Germline-derived CDR1 and CDR2 are GTSNPN and SVGIG (reference sequence). The CDR3 runs 12 residues.

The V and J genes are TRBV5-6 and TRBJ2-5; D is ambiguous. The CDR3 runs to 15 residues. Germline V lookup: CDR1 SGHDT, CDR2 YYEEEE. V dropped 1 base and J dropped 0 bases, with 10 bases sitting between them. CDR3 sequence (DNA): TGTGCCAGCAGCTTGCGGGTCCCATACCAAGAGACCCAGTACTTC. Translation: CASSLRVPYQETQYF. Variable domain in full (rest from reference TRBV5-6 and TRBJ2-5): DAGVTQSPTHLIKTRGQQVTLRCSPKSGHDTVSWYQQALGQGPQFIFQYYEEEERQRGNFPDRFSGHQFPNYSSELNVNALLLGDSALYLCASSLRVPYQETQYFGPGTRLLVL.

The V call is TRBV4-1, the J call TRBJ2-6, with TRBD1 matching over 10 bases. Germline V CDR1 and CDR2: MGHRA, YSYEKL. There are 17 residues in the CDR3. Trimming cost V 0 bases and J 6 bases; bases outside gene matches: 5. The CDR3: CASSQEIRQGAANVLTF. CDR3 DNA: TGCGCCAGCAGCCAAGAGATACGACAGGGGGCGGCCAACGTCCTGACTTTC.

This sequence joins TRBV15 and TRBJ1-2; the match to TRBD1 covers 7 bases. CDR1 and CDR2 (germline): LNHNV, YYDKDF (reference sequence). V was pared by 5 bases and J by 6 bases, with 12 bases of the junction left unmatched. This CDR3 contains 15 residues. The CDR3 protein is CATSVGTALSHGYTF. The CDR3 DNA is TGTGCCACCAGCGTAGGGACAGCATTGAGTCATGGCTACACCTTC. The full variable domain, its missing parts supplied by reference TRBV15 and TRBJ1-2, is DAMVIQNPRYQVTQFGKPVTLSCSQTLNHNVMYWYQQKSSQAPKLLFHYYDKDFNNEADTPDNFQSRRPNTSFCFLDIRSPGLGDTAMYLCATSVGTALSHGYTFGSGTRLTVV.

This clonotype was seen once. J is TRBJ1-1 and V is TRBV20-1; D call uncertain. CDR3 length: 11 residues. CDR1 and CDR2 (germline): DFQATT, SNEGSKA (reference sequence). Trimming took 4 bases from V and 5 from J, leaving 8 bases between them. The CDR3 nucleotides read TGCAGTGCTACCCTGGGGACTGAAGCTTTCTTT. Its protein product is CSATLGTEAFF.

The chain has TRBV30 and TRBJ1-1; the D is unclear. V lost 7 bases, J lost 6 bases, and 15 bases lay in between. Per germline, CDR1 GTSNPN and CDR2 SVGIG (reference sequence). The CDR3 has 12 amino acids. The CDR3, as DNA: TGTGCCTCTAAAAAGGAGGGCGCTGAAGCTTTCTTT. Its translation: CASKKEGAEAFF.

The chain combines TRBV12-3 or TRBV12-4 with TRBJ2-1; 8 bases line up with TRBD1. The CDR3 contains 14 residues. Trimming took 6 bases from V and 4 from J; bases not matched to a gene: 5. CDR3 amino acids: CASRPGQEYNEQFF. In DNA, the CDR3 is TGTGCCAGCAGACCGGGACAGGAATACAATGAGCAGTTCTTC.

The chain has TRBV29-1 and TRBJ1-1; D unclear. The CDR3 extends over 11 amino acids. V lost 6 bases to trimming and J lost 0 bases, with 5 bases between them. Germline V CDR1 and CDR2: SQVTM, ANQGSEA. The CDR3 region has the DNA TGCAGCGTCATGATGAACACTGAAGCTTTCTTT. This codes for CSVMMNTEAFF.

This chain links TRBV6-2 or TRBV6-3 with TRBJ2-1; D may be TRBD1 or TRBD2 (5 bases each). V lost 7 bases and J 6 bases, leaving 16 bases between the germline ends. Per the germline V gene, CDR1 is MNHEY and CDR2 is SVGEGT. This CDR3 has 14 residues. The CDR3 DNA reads TGTGCCAGCAATGCATTGGGGGTACTCAATGAGCAGTTCTTC. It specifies CASNALGVLNEQFF.

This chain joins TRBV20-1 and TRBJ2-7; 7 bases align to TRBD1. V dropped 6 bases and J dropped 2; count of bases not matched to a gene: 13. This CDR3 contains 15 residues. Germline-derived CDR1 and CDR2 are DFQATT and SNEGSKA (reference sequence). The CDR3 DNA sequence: TGCAGTGCGCTCCGTACCGGGACAGCCACCTACGAGCAGTACTTC. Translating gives CSALRTGTATYEQYF.

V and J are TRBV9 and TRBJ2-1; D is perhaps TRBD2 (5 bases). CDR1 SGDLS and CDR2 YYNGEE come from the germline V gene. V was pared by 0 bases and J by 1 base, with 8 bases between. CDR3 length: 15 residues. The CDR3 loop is CASSVETKSYNEQFF. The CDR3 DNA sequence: TGTGCCAGCAGCGTAGAGACTAAGTCCTACAATGAGCAGTTCTTC.

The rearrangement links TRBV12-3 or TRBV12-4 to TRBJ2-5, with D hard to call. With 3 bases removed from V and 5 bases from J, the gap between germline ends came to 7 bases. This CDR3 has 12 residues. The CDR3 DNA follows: TGTGCCAGCAGTTTTGGGATCGAGACCCAGTACTTC. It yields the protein CASSFGIETQYF.

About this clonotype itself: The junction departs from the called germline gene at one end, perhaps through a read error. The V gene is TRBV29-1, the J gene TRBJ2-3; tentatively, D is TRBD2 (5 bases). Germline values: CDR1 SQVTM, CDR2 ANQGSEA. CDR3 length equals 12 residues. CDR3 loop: CSASTSSETQYF. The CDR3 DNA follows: TGCAGCGCCTCCACTAGTTCAGAGACGCAGTATTTT.

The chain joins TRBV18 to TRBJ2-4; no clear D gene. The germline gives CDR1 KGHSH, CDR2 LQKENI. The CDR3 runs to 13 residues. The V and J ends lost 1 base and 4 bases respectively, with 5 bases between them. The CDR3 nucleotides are TGTGCCAGCTCACCACAGGGAAAAAACATTCAGTACTTC. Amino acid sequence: CASSPQGKNIQYF.

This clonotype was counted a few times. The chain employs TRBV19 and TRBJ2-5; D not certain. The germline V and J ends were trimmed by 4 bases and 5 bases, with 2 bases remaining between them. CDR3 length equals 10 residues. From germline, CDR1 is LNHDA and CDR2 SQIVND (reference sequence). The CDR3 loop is CASSSETQYF. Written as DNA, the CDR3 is TGTGCCAGTAGTAGCGAGACCCAGTACTTC.

Here the CDR3 reads CASSAGTSGTWQYF. In nucleotides, the CDR3 is TGTGCCAGCAGCGCTGGGACTAGTGGTACTTGGCAGTACTTC. The rearrangement joins TRBV6-1 to TRBJ2-7; TRBD2 matches at 8 bases. CDR1 MNHNS and CDR2 SASEGT come from the germline V gene. This CDR3 contains 14 residues. J was trimmed by 9 bases and V by 6 bases; bases with no gene match: 13.

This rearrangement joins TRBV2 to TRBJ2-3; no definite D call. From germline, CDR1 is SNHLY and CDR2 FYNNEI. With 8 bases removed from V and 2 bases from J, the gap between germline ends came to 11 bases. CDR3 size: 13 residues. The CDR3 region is CASETPHTDTQYF. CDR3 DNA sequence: TGTGCCAGCGAGACTCCTCACACAGATACGCAGTATTTT.

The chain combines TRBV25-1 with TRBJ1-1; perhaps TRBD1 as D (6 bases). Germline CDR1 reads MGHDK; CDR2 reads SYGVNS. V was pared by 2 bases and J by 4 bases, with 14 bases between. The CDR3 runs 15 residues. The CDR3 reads CASSEVGRGGTEAFF. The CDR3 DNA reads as TGTGCCAGCAGTGAAGTGGGCAGGGGCGGCACTGAAGCTTTCTTT.